A single sample gave rise to the 14 T cell receptor beta chains below, sequenced in a study of CD8 T cells in Susac syndrome. With random hexamers, 0.5 to 1 ug RNA was reverse transcribed. TCRdb redid the calling of the immunoSEQ multiplex PCR reads with MiXCR, one entry per CDR3 protein. Among over 200,000 distinct CDR3 sequences listed, about 95% were seen once. The sequencing input was CD4+ T cells from PBMCs. These receptors were collected from a human donor with multiple sclerosis.

This rearrangement joins TRBV21-1 to TRBJ1-6. TRBV21-1 is annotated as a pseudogene. The CDR3 sequence is 16 residues long. Written as DNA, the CDR3 is TGTGCCAGCAGCAAAGGGAAAGGAGGTTATAATTCACCCCTCCACTTT. Encoded protein: CASSKGKGGYNSPLHF.

The rearrangement links TRBV9 to TRBJ2-2, with a tentative D call TRBD2 (6 bases). Germline CDR1 is SGDLS and CDR2 is YYNGEE. This CDR3 spans 16 amino acids. Trimming pared 5 bases from V and 5 bases from J, leaving 19 bases between. The CDR3 loop reads CASSHPVRAGTGELFF. For the CDR3, the DNA is TGTGCCAGCAGTCACCCCGTCCGCGCGGGGACCGGGGAGCTGTTTTTT. Based on the CDR3 plus reference TRBV9 and TRBJ2-2, the full variable domain is DSGVTQTPKHLITATGQRVTLRCSPRSGDLSVYWYQQSLDQGLQFLIQYYNGEERAKGNILERFSAQQFPDLHSELNLSSLELGDSALYFCASSHPVRAGTGELFFGEGSRLTVL.

The rearrangement joins TRBV5-8 to TRBJ1-2; 8 bases map to TRBD1. The CDR3 consists of 15 residues. V gave up 1 base and J gave up 6 bases; unmatched junction bases: 8. Looked up from germline, CDR1 is SGHTS and CDR2 is YDEGEE. The DNA for the CDR3 is TGTGCCAGCAGCTTGCACGGGACAGGATTGGATGGCTACACCTTC. This gives the protein CASSLHGTGLDGYTF.

This chain links TRBV19 with TRBJ2-1; D gene uncertain. The CDR3 consists of 13 residues. Between the trimmed V and J ends, which lost 7 bases and 9 bases, there was a span of 16 bases. Germline CDR1 and CDR2: LNHDA and SQIVND (reference sequence). The CDR3 loop is CASNRDIYSEQFF. CDR3 sequence (DNA): TGTGCCAGTAACCGAGACATTTATAGTGAGCAGTTCTTC.

The V call is TRBV4-1, the J call TRBJ2-7; possible D gene TRBD2, 5 bases. CDR1 and CDR2 from the germline V gene are MGHRA and YSYEKL. CDR3 length equals 14 residues. Trimming took 0 bases from V and 0 from J, leaving 6 bases between them. Written as DNA, the CDR3 is TGCGCCAGCAGCCAAGATAGCGACTCCTACGAGCAGTACTTC. It specifies CASSQDSDSYEQYF.

The CDR3 here is CSARDVNRVISRGYTF. The CDR3 DNA is TGCAGTGCTAGAGATGTTAACAGGGTAATATCTCGCGGCTACACCTTC. J is TRBJ1-2 and V is TRBV20-1; D is possibly TRBD1 (6 bases). The CDR3 loop spans 16 amino acids. CDR1 DFQATT and CDR2 SNEGSKA come from the germline V gene (reference sequence). The germline V and J ends were trimmed by 0 bases and 8 bases, with 22 bases remaining between them.

This chain joins TRBV2 and TRBJ2-1; 7 nucleotides agree with TRBD1. The CDR3 is made up of 14 amino acids. J gave up 5 bases and V 8 bases, and 9 bases lay outside the gene matches. Germline CDR1 SNHLY, CDR2 FYNNEI. In DNA, the CDR3 is TGTGCCAGCGGAGAACCGGGACAGAACAATGAGCAGTTCTTC. Its translation is CASGEPGQNNEQFF.

V usage is TRBV27 and J usage is TRBJ2-3; perhaps TRBD2 as D (6 bases). The V end was cut by 4 bases, the J end by 2 bases, with 16 bases between. The germline CDR1 and CDR2 sequences are MNHEY and SMNVEV (reference sequence). This CDR3 has 16 amino acids. CDR3 sequence: CASSSPQRDSTDTQYF. The CDR3 DNA sequence: TGTGCCAGCAGTTCACCACAGAGGGACTCCACAGATACGCAGTATTTT.

The chain combines TRBV12-3 or TRBV12-4 with TRBJ1-5; D remains unclear. V was clipped by 6 bases and J by 5 bases, with 11 bases between them. The CDR3 is 13 residues long. CDR3 loop: CASSTGADQPQHF. CDR3 coding DNA: TGTGCCAGCAGCACGGGCGCGGATCAGCCCCAGCATTTT.

This chain joins TRBV20-1 and TRBJ2-3; 10 bases map to TRBD1. Germline CDR1 reads DFQATT; CDR2 reads SNEGSKA (reference sequence). V shed 5 bases, J shed 1 base, and the junction held 12 bases outside the gene matches. The CDR3 runs 17 residues. The CDR3 DNA reads TGCAGTGCTGCTGCGCGGGACAGGGGACCCGGCACAGATACGCAGTATTTT. Translation gives CSAAARDRGPGTDTQYF.

The CDR3 loop is CASSPPLGGYTF. DNA for the CDR3: TGTGCCAGCAGTCCCCCATTGGGAGGCTACACCTTC. The chain combines TRBV28 with TRBJ1-2; D not certain. The CDR3 spans 12 residues. Trimming stripped 5 bases from V and 8 bases from J, with 12 bases between. The germline V gene has CDR1 MDHEN and CDR2 SYDVKM.

The V call is TRBV27, the J call TRBJ1-6, with TRBD1 as a possible D gene (6 bases). The CDR3 is 15 residues long. Trimming took off 4 bases at V and 8 bases at J, with 15 bases between the two ends. Per germline, CDR1 MNHEY and CDR2 SMNVEV (reference sequence). The CDR3 nucleotides read TGTGCCAGCAGTTCCAGGGGTGATGGTTATTCACCCCTCCACTTT. Translating it yields CASSSRGDGYSPLHF.

The rearrangement uses TRBV20-1 and TRBJ1-5, with a tentative D call TRBD1 (5 bases). This CDR3 contains 13 residues. Germline V gene sequence: CDR1 DFQATT, CDR2 SNEGSKA (reference sequence). The ends were cut back, 5 bases at V and 2 bases at J, with 10 bases in the middle. The CDR3 loop reads CSARQGGNQPQHF. In nucleotides, the CDR3 is TGCAGTGCTCGGCAGGGTGGCAATCAGCCCCAGCATTTT.

The V gene is TRBV6-1, the J gene TRBJ1-2, with 7 bases identical to TRBD1. V was pared by 6 bases and J by 5 bases, with 15 bases of the junction left unmatched. There are 16 residues in the CDR3. Germline CDR1 and CDR2: MNHNS and SASEGT. CDR3 bases: TGTGCCAGCAGGGCTTCCGGGACAGAGAAAGGTTATGGCTACACCTTC. Translated, it gives CASRASGTEKGYGYTF.